This T cell receptor beta chain comes out of a study of T cells in Graves' hyperthyroidism and ophthalmopathy. Using RNA transcripts as the source, TCR beta CDR3 regions were amplified. First-round RT-PCR of the TCR CDR3 relied on the HTBI primer set. TCRdb recomputed calls from the multiplex PCR reads with MiXCR, one row per CDR3 protein. The data contain hundreds of thousands of distinct CDR3 sequences, roughly 15% of them singletons. This clonotype has a handful of counts. A patient was excluded if there was uncontrolled infection, other autoimmune disease, pregnancy or lactation. This CDR3 is 10 amino acids long. Germline lookup yields CDR1 MNHNS and CDR2 SASEGT. Trimming took off 3 bases at V and 13 bases at J, with 6 bases between the two ends.

This TCR was recovered from a woman aged 40-49 years with Graves' hyperthyroidism. V usage is TRBV6-1 and J usage is TRBJ1-4; the D gene is possibly TRBD1 (5 bases). The sequencing input was blood. The CDR3 DNA reads TGTGCCAGCAGTGAGCAGGGACTGTTTTTT. Translated: CASSEQGLFF.